Listed below are T cell receptor beta chains from one sample, sequenced in a study of blood T cell repertoires in COVID-19. The repertoire was sequenced with immunoSEQ multiplex PCR; TCRdb's copy has only in-frame clones and lacks some. The sample consists of approximately 88,000 clones, around 80% of them appearing once. The sequenced material came from peripheral blood. The receptor source for this set is a man aged 50-59 years who had recovered from COVID-19. Both conserved end residues are trimmed from each CDR3.

j_call,v_call,cdr3_aa
TRBJ2-5,TRBV7-2,ASSLGSQFQETQY
TRBJ2-7,TRBV30,ARGRGTGTKEQY
TRBJ2-7,TRBV9,ASSVGGANEQY
TRBJ1-6,TRBV27,ASRGIGGLYNSPLH
TRBJ2-1,TRBV7-2,ASSLMRGSYNEQF
TRBJ1-6,TRBV12-1,ASSFEWGPASYNSPLH
TRBJ2-3,TRBV5-4,ASSRGQVGTDTQY
TRBJ2-3,TRBV5-1,ASTRSAGQDFTDTQY
TRBJ2-7,TRBV3-1/TRBV3-2,ASSQGGGAREQY
TRBJ2-3,TRBV10-3,AISEGRGNTDTQY
TRBJ2-2,TRBV6-4,ASSDSGETGELF
TRBJ1-1,TRBV6-5,ASSTGGVEAF
TRBJ2-1,TRBV25-1,ASSPGALSSYNEQF
TRBJ1-6,TRBV24-1,ATSDRRGGSGSPLH
TRBJ2-7,TRBV18,ASSPPAGGYEQY
TRBJ1-1,TRBV10-3,AIGQGNTEAF
TRBJ2-1,TRBV15,ATSSFRHREYNEQF
TRBJ2-5,TRBV5-6,ASSLDKGKTQY
TRBJ2-1,TRBV7-7,ASSPRLAGDKNEQF
TRBJ1-1,TRBV2,ASSEKGWVATEAF
TRBJ2-5,TRBV7-8,ASSLASSGQETQY
TRBJ1-2,TRBV6-1,ASSDDRGRIYGYT
TRBJ1-1,TRBV3-1/TRBV3-2,ASSQAGTGTEAF